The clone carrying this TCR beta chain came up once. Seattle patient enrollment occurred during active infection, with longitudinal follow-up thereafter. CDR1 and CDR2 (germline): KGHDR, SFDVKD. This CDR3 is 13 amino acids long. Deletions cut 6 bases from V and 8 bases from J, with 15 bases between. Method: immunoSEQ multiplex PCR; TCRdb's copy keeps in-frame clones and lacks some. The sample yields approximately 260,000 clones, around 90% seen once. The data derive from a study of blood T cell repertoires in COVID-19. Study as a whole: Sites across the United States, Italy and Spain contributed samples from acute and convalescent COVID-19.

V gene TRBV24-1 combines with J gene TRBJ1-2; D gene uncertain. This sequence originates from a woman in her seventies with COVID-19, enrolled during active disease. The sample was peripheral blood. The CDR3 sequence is CATSRTDLGGYTF. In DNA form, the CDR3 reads TGTGCCACCAGTCGGACTGACTTGGGGGGCTACACCTTC.